The T cell receptor (beta chain) under discussion was sequenced for a study of human thymus T cells. Findings and caveats of the study: Gene usage (both V and J) appeared biased in thymic and blood repertoires. Thymic TCR repertoires of unrelated people reportedly overlapped highly.

Method: immunoSEQ multiplex PCR; TCRdb's copy keeps in-frame clones and lacks some. The sample shows about 78,000 clones, 90% to 97% of them seen only once. It was from resections taken during corrective heart surgery that the thymus tissue came. The sample donors, healthy Finnish infants, were having corrective surgery for congenital heart defects. As for this clone: Its antigen is currently unknown.

The V gene's germline CDR1 is SGHTA and CDR2 FQGTGA. Trimming pared 4 bases from V and 0 bases from J, leaving 13 bases between. The CDR3 consists of 17 residues. Sequencing was carried out using thymus tissue. The chain links TRBV7-3 to TRBJ1-6, with D possibly matching TRBD1 (6 bases). The TCR was taken from a boy under three years old with a congenital heart defect but otherwise immunologically healthy. The CDR3 DNA follows: TGTGCCAGCAGCTCAGGGACATTGAGCTCCTATAATTCACCCCTCCACTTT. Protein: CASSSGTLSSYNSPLHF.